Listed here is a single T cell receptor (beta chain). What antigen it recognizes has not been identified. Within one base of it there is no much larger clone, and no base qualities were kept. The CDR3 runs 15 residues from the cysteine to the phenylalanine. Solely the CDR3 DNA is kept, with 45 bases framed from the first base. Compared with germline, V lacks 2 bases and J lacks 3 bases; bases without a gene match: 7. CDR1 and CDR2 are read off the germline V gene as SGHAT and FQNNGV. This entry belongs to a study of regulatory T cells in long-lasting Graves disease (dated by TCRdb to about 2021). Broadly, across the study: Persistent Graves' disease meant more than 5 years of antithyroid drug treatment with TSH receptor autoantibodies that stayed positive. The study was registered as a clinical trial and conducted in China. A total of roughly 33 samples were covered by TCR sequencing, comprising around 13 persistent and around 20 newly diagnosed Graves' disease patients. On average, persistent Graves' disease patients in the clinical cohort had been on antithyroid drugs for approximately ten years. This study used TCR sequencing and RNA sequencing of peripheral blood to compare persistent Graves' disease patients against newly diagnosed Graves' disease patients. Broad study findings and their caveats: Persistent Graves' disease patients showed lower TCR Shannon entropy and fewer highly expanded clones than newly diagnosed patients, suggesting clonal expansion. Sequencing and analysis were restricted to the TCR beta chain. Peripheral blood alone was examined, since thyroid tissue, which constituted the primary lesion, could not be accessed. Patients with persistent disease shared more public clonotypes (around 2,500) than newly diagnosed patients did (around 1,000). TRBV28, TRBJ1-2 and TRBJ2-5 were preferentially used in persistent disease, while TRBV20-1 and TRBJ2-1 were favored in newly diagnosed disease. As a limitation, the authors acknowledged that the small sample size may reduce accuracy.

The sample's time point label is to be understood as: persistent/refractory GD, antithyroid drugs over 5 years with positive TRAb. For both TCR sequencing and RNA sequencing, RNA was extracted from PBMCs using TRIzol. The diagnosis of Graves' disease was made according to American Thyroid Association guidelines. Patients were recruited from an endocrinology department in Xi'an, China. From each patient, about 9 milliliters of peripheral blood was collected into an EDTA anticoagulant tube. Ficoll Paque Plus density gradient separation was used to isolate PBMCs, and no additional T cell sorting was done. RNA quality was checked with an Agilent 2100 Bioanalyzer and agarose gel, and concentration with a NanoDrop 2000. The library was prepared using multiplex PCR. Sequencing was performed on an Illumina HiSeq 4000. iRepertoire HTBI primers and Arm-PCR amplification of CDR3 regions were used to construct TCR beta libraries. Before sequencing, the PCR products went through gel purification. In the original analysis: Gene usage analysis of CDR3 amino acid clonotypes used the 62 TRBV and fewer than 15 TRBJ segments found across samples. Filtered high-quality paired reads were merged into contigs using COPE and FqMerger. BLAST was used to align contigs to the IMGT TRBV, TRBD and TRBJ reference genes, and CDR3 was defined following IMGT. Clonotypes above 0.1% frequency were classified as highly expanded clones. Shannon entropy was used to measure repertoire diversity, and the Gini coefficient was used to measure V-J evenness. Clonotypes shared by more than one individual were considered public. TCRdb trimmed public reads at Q25 via fastp, called clones via MiXCR and kept in-frame beta chains. When rows share a CDR3 protein, they turn into one entry using the most common DNA and genes. It is TCRdb's table, rather than the study itself, that gives the V and J calls and clone size. The sample records under 350,000 distinct CDR3 sequences, around 21% of which are singletons. Roughly three fifths of the sample comes from the top ten.

The TCR was taken from a female donor with Graves disease. The rearranged chain carries TRBV11-2 and TRBJ2-7, with 7 junctional bases fitting TRBD2. The sequencing here drew on peripheral blood mononuclear cells (PBMCs), taken when the disease was refractory, from a patient treated with antithyroid drugs. The CDR3 region has the sequence CASSLHVGRNYEQYF. At the DNA level, the sequence is TGTGCCAGCAGCTTACATGTCGGGAGGAACTACGAGCAGTACTTC.